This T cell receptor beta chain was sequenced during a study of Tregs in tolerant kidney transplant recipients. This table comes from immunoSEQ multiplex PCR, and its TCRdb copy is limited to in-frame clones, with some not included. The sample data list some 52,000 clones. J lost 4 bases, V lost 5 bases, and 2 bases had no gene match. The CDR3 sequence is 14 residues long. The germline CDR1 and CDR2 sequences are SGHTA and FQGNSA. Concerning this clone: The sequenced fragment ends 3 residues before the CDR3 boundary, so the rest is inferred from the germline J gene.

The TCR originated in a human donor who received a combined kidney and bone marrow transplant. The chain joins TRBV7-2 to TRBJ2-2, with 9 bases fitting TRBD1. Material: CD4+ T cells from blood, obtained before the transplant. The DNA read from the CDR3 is TGTGCCAGCAGCCCGGGACAGGGCACCGGGGAG. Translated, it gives CASSPGQGTGE. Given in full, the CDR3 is CASSPGQGTGELFF.